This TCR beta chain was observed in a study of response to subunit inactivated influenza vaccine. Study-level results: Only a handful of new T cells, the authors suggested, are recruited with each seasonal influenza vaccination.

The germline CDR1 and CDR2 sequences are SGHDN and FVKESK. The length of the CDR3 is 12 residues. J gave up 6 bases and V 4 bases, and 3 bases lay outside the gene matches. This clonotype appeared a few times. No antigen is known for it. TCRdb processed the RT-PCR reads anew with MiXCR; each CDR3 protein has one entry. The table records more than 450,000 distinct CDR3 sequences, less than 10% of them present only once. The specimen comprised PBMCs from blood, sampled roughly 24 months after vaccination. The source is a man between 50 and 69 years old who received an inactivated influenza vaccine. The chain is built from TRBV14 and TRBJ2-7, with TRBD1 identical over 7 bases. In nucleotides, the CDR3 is TGTGCCAGCAGCCGCACAGGGGCCGAGCAGTACTTC. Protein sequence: CASSRTGAEQYF.